This T cell receptor (beta chain) was sequenced in a study of T-cell reconstitution after alpha-beta-depleted transplantation in children. The TCRbeta library was prepared with unique molecular identifiers. MiXCR, applied by TCRdb to the PCR reads, yields one record per CDR3 protein. The table includes 190,000 or so distinct CDR3 sequences, around 6.8% detected once. Trimming left V 3 bases short and J 4 bases short, with 17 bases between. Per germline, CDR1 SGHRS and CDR2 YFSETQ. This CDR3 is built from 16 residues. This clonotype was detected many times. The rearrangement links TRBV5-1 to TRBJ1-3; D call uncertain. Sample: PBMCs from the stem cell graft donor, taken from the stem cell graft. This receptor was obtained from a human donor who donated a stem cell graft to a child with Wiskott-Aldrich syndrome. CDR3 DNA: TGCGCCAGCAGCTCTAGCGTACAACCGGCAGGAAACACCATATATTTT. Protein: CASSSSVQPAGNTIYF.